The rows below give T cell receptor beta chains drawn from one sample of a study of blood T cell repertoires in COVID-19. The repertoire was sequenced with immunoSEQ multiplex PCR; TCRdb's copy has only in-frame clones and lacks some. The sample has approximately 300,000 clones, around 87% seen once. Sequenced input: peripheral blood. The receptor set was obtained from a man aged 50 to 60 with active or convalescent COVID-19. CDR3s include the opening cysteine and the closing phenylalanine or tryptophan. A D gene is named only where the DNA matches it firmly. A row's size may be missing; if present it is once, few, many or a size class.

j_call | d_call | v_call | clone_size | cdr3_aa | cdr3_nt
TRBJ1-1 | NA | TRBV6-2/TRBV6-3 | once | CASSYLPGKLMNTEAFF | TGTGCCAGCAGTTACCTTCCCGGGAAGCTCATGAACACTGAAGCTTTCTTT
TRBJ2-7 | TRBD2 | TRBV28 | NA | CASSARTSDDEQYF | TGTGCCAGCAGTGCCCGGACTAGCGATGATGAGCAGTACTTC
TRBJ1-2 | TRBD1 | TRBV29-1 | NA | CSVGLGGTGFGGYTF | TGCAGCGTTGGTCTTGGGGGGACAGGGTTTGGCGGCTACACCTTC
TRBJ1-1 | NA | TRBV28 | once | CASRTTNSGVFF | TGTGCCAGCAGAACCACAAACTCAGGGGTTTTCTTT
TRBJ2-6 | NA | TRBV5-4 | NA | CASSLGGSPGANVLTF | TGTGCCAGCAGCTTGGGGGGCTCACCTGGGGCCAACGTCCTGACTTTC
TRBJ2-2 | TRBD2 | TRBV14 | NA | CASSQVYFGRAGTGELFF | TGTGCCAGCAGCCAAGTTTATTTCGGGAGGGCCGGGACCGGGGAGCTGTTTTTT
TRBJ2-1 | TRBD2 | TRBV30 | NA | CALTSGRADNEQFF | TGTGCCTTGACTAGCGGGAGGGCCGACAATGAGCAGTTCTTC
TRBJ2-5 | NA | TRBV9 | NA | CASSPRLIQETQYF | TGTGCCAGCAGCCCCAGACTCATCCAAGAGACCCAGTACTTC
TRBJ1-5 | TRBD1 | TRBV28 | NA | CASSPGTGGDQPQHF | TGTGCCAGCAGTCCCGGGACAGGGGGCGATCAGCCCCAGCATTTT
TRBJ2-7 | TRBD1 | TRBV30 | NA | CAWGRQGSYEQYF | TGTGCCTGGGGCAGACAGGGATCCTACGAGCAGTACTTC
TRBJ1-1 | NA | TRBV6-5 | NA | CASKQGWRTEAFF | TGTGCCAGCAAACAGGGCTGGCGAACTGAAGCTTTCTTT
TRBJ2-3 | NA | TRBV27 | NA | CASSSDPAQGSSTDTQYF | TGTGCCAGCAGTTCCGACCCAGCTCAGGGGTCCTCGACTGATACGCAGTATTTT
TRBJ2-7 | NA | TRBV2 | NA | CATSTTGYEQYF | TGTGCCACCTCGACCACAGGCTACGAGCAGTACTTC
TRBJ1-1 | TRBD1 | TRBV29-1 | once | CSVRGQGWTEAFF | TGCAGCGTGCGTGGACAGGGGTGGACTGAAGCTTTCTTT
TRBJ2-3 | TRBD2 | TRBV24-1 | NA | CATSDLRLAGALDTQYF | TGTGCCACCAGTGATTTGCGGCTAGCGGGGGCCTTAGATACGCAGTATTTT
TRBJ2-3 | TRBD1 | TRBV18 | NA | CASSPTGGTDTQYF | TGTGCCAGCTCACCCACAGGGGGCACAGATACGCAGTATTTT
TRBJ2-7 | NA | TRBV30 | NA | CAWSEGPQGRLYF | TGTGCCTGGAGTGAGGGCCCCCAGGGAAGGCTGTACTTC
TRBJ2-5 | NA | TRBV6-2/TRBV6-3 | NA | CASSPGVIETQYF | TGTGCCAGCAGTCCCGGGGTCATAGAGACCCAGTACTTC
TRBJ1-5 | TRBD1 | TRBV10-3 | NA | CAISGGQGGVNQPQHF | TGTGCCATCAGTGGGGGACAGGGGGGAGTCAATCAGCCCCAGCATTTT
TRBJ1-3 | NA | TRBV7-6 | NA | CASSSLSRNTIYF | TGTGCCAGCAGCTCACTAAGCCGAAACACCATATATTTT
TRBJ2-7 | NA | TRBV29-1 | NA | CSVLYNYEQYF | TGCAGCGTGCTGTACAACTACGAGCAGTACTTC
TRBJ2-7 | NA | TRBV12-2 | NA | CASRLAVSGSAYEQYF | TGTGCAAGTCGCTTAGCCGTTAGCGGGAGTGCGTACGAGCAGTACTTC
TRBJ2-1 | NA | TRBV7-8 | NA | CASSLGPLSYNEQFF | TGTGCCAGCAGCTTAGGTCCACTCTCCTACAATGAGCAGTTCTTC
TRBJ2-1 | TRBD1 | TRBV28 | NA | CASSFGTGGREQFF | TGTGCCAGCAGTTTCGGGACAGGGGGACGTGAGCAGTTCTTC
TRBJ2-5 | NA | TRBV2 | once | CASSLSQTQYF | TGTGCCAGCAGTCTCTCCCAGACCCAGTACTTC
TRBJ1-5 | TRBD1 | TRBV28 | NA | CASSSGTAYQPQHF | TGTGCCAGCAGTTCTGGGACAGCTTATCAGCCCCAGCATTTT
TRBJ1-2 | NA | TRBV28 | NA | CASSPTDRLYGYTF | TGTGCCAGCAGTCCAACCGACAGGCTCTATGGCTACACCTTC
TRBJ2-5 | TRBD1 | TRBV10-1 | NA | CASSEVPGGGETQYF | TGCGCCAGCAGTGAGGTCCCAGGGGGCGGAGAGACCCAGTACTTC
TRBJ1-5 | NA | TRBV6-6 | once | CASSYDSYNQPQHF | TGTGCCAGCAGTTATGACAGCTACAATCAGCCCCAGCATTTT
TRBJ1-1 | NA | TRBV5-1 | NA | CASSLTPSKGYTEAFF | TGCGCCAGCAGCTTGACCCCTTCTAAGGGGTACACTGAAGCTTTCTTT
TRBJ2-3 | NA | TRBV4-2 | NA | CASSQVVETSTDTQYF | TGTGCCAGCAGCCAAGTAGTGGAGACTAGCACAGATACGCAGTATTTT
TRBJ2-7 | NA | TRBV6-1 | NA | CASSELQGGYEQYF | TGTGCCAGCAGTGAGCTCCAGGGGGGTTACGAGCAGTACTTC
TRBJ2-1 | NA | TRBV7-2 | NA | CASSTPGHSYNEQFF | TGTGCCAGCAGCACTCCGGGACACTCCTACAATGAGCAGTTCTTC
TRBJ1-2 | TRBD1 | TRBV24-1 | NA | CATSDNGQGHYGYTF | TGTGCCACCAGTGACAACGGACAGGGACACTATGGCTACACCTTC
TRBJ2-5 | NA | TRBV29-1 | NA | CSWLEGLGGETQYF | TGCAGCTGGCTGGAGGGCCTGGGGGGAGAGACCCAGTACTTC
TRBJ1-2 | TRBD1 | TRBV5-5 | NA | CASSDRQGMSGYTF | TGTGCCAGCAGCGACCGACAGGGAATGAGTGGCTACACCTTC
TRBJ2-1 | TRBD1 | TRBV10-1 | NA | CASQPGQGSEQFF | TGCGCCAGCCAACCGGGACAGGGAAGCGAGCAGTTCTTC
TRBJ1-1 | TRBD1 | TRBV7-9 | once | CASSVGTGPNTEAFF | TGTGCCAGCAGCGTAGGGACAGGGCCGAACACTGAAGCTTTCTTT
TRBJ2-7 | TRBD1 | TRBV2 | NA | CASDLGQAYEQYF | TGTGCCAGCGATTTAGGACAGGCGTACGAGCAGTACTTC
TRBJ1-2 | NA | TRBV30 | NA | CAWRAPRQARDGYTF | TGTGCCTGGAGAGCCCCCAGACAGGCCCGGGATGGCTACACCTTC
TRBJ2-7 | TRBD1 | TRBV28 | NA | CASRTSGTGGYEQYF | TGTGCCAGCAGGACCTCCGGGACAGGGGGCTACGAGCAGTACTTC
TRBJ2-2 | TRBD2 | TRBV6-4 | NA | CASSKTSANTGELFF | TGTGCCAGCAGCAAGACTAGCGCGAACACCGGGGAGCTGTTTTTT
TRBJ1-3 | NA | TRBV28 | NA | CASSLSALIPNTIYF | TGTGCCAGCAGTTTATCCGCGCTAATCCCCAACACCATATATTTT
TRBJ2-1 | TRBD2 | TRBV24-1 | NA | CATRNGGGSGKAAYNEQFF | TGTGCCACCAGAAACGGGGGAGGTAGCGGGAAAGCAGCCTACAATGAGCAGTTCTTC
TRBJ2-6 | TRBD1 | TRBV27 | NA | CASAPGQGLPGANVLTF | TGTGCCAGCGCTCCGGGACAGGGCCTTCCTGGGGCCAACGTCCTGACTTTC
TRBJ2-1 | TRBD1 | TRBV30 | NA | CAWSPDRTGAVF | TGTGCCTGGAGTCCTGACCGGACAGGGGCTGTCTTC
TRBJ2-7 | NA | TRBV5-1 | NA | CASSLTGRDRAGYEQYF | TGCGCCAGCAGCCTAACCGGGAGGGACAGGGCCGGCTACGAGCAGTACTTC
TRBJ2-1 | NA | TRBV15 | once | CATSRNTPRSEQFF | TGTGCCACCAGCAGAAACACCCCGCGGTCCGAGCAGTTCTTC
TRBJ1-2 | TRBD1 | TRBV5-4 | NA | CASSLEDRQYGYTF | TGTGCCAGCAGCTTGGAGGACAGGCAATATGGCTACACCTTC
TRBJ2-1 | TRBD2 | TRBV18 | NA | CASSPSGGVINEQFF | TGTGCCAGCTCACCCTCGGGGGGGGTAATCAATGAGCAGTTCTTC
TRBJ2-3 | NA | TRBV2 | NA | CASSRLAFTDTQYF | TGTGCCAGCAGTCGCCTAGCGTTCACAGATACGCAGTATTTT
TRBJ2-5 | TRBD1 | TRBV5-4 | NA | CASSLNGQGVETQYF | TGTGCCAGCAGCTTAAATGGACAGGGCGTAGAGACCCAGTACTTC
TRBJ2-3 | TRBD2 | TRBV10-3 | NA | CAISSGKGSTDTQYF | TGTGCCATCAGTAGCGGGAAGGGTAGCACAGATACGCAGTATTTT
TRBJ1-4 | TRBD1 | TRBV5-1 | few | CASSSQGAGNEKLFF | TGCGCCAGCAGCTCCCAGGGGGCGGGTAATGAAAAACTGTTTTTT
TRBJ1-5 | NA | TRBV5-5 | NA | CASSRQINQPQHF | TGTGCCAGCAGCCGACAGATAAATCAGCCCCAGCATTTT